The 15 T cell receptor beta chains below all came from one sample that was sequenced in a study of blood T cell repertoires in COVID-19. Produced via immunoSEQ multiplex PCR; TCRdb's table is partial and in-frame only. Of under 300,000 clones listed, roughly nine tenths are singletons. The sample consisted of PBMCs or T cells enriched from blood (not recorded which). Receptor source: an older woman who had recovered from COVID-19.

The CDR3 DNA sequence: TGCGCCAGCAGCTTGGACAGGGGGCAGCCCCAGCATTTT. It yields the protein CASSLDRGQPQHF. This chain uses TRBV5-1 with TRBJ1-5; TRBD1 aligns across 8 bases. Germline values: CDR1 SGHRS, CDR2 YFSETQ. The CDR3 has 13 residues. Trimming cost V 0 bases and J 7 bases; bases outside gene matches: 0. Using reference TRBV5-1 and TRBJ1-5 for the parts outside the CDR3, the full variable domain is KAGVTQTPRYLIKTRGQQVTLSCSPISGHRSVSWYQQTPGQGLQFLFEYFSETQRNKGNFPGRFSGRQFSNSRSEMNVSTLELGDSALYLCASSLDRGQPQHFGDGTRLSIL.

The CDR3 here is CASSSLVDEQYF. The CDR3 DNA reads TGTGCCAGCAGTTCTCTAGTGGACGAGCAGTACTTC. This sequence joins TRBV28 and TRBJ2-7; D unresolved. CDR3 length: 12 amino acids. Trimming took 4 bases from V and 5 from J, leaving 9 bases between them. The germline gives CDR1 MDHEN, CDR2 SYDVKM.

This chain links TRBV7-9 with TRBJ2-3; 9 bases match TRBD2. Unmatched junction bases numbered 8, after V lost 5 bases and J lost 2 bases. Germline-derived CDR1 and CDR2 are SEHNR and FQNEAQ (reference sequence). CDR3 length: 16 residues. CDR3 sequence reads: CASSLSSGIVTDTQYF. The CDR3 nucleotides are TGTGCCAGCAGCCTGTCTAGCGGGATTGTCACAGATACGCAGTATTTT.

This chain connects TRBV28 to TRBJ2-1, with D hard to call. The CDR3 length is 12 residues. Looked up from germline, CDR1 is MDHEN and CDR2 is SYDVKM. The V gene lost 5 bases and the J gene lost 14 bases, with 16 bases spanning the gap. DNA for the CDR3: TGTGCCAGCAGTGGCACTACCCTCATGGAGTTCTTC. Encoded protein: CASSGTTLMEFF. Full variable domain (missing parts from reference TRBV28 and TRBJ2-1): DVKVTQSSRYLVKRTGEKVFLECVQDMDHENMFWYRQDPGLGLRLIYFSYDVKMKEKGDIPEGYSVSREKKERFSLILESASTNQTSMYLCASSGTTLMEFFGPGTRLTVL.

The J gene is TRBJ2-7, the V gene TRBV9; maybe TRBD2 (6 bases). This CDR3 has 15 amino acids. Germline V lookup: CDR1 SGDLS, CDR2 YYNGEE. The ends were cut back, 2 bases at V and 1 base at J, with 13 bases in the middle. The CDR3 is CASSVGGDLSYEQYF. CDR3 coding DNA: TGTGCCAGCAGCGTTGGAGGGGATTTGTCCTACGAGCAGTACTTC.

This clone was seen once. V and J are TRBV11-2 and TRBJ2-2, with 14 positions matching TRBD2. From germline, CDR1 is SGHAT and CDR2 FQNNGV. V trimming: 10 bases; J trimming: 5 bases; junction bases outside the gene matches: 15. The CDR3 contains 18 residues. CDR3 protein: CAIPLDEGTSGRTGELFF. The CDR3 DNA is TGTGCCATACCCTTGGATGAGGGGACTAGCGGGAGAACCGGGGAGCTGTTTTTT.

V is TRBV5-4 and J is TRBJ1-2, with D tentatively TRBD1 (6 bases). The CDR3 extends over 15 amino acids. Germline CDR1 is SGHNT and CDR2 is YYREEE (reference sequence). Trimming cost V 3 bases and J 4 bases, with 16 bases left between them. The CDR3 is CASSSQGSRVYGYTF. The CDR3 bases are TGTGCCAGCAGCTCCCAGGGGAGTAGAGTCTATGGCTACACCTTC.

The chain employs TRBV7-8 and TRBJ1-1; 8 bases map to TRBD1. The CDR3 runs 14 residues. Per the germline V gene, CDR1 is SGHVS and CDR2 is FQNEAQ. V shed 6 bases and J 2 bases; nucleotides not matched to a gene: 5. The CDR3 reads CASSSDRGNTEAFF. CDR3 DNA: TGTGCCAGCAGTTCCGACAGGGGTAACACTGAAGCTTTCTTT.

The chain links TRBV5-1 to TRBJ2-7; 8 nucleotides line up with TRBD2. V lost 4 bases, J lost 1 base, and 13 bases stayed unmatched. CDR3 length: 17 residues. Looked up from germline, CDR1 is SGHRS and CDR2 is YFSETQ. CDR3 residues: CASSPSGRREASYEQYF. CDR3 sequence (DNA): TGCGCCAGCAGCCCCTCCGGTCGGCGGGAGGCTTCCTACGAGCAGTACTTC. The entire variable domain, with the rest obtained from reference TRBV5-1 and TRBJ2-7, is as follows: KAGVTQTPRYLIKTRGQQVTLSCSPISGHRSVSWYQQTPGQGLQFLFEYFSETQRNKGNFPGRFSGRQFSNSRSEMNVSTLELGDSALYLCASSPSGRREASYEQYFGPGTRLTVT.

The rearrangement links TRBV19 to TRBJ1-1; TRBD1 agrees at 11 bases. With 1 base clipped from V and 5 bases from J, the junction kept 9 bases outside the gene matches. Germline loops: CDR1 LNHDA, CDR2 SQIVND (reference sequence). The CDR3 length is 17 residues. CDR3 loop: CASSIGTGGRLWTEAFF. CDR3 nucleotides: TGTGCCAGTAGTATAGGGACAGGGGGCCGCTTATGGACTGAAGCTTTCTTT.

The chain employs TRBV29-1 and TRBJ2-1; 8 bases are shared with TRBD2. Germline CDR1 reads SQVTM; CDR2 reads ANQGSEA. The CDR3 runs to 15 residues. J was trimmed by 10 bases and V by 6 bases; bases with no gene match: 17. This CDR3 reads CSVVRRAGGSGEQFF. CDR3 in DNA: TGCAGCGTGGTGCGGCGGGCGGGGGGATCGGGAGAGCAGTTCTTC.

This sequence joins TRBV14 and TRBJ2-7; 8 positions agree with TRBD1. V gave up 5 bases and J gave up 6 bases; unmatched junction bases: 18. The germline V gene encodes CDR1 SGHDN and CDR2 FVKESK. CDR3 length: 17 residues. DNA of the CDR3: TGTGCCAGCAGCTTATCCACCTTGACCGGAGGACAGGGCGAGCAGTACTTC. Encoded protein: CASSLSTLTGGQGEQYF.

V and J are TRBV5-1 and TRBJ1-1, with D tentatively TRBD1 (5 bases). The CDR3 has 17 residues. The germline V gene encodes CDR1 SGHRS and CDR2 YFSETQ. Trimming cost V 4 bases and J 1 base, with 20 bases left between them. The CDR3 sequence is CASSLQHGPTGNTEAFF. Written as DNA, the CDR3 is TGCGCCAGCAGCCTACAACATGGCCCTACAGGGAACACTGAAGCTTTCTTT.

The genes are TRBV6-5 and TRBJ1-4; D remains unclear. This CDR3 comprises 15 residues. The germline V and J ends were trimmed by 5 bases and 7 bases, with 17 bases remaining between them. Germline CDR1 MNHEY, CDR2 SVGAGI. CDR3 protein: CASSPNGLGGEKLFF. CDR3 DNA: TGTGCCAGCAGTCCTAATGGCCTTGGAGGTGAAAAACTGTTTTTT.

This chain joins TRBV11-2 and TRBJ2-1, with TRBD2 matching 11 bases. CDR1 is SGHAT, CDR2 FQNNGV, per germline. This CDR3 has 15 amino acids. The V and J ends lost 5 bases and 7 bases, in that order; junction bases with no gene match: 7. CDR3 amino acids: CASSQLAGARNEQFF. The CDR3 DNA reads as TGTGCCAGCAGCCAACTAGCGGGGGCCCGTAATGAGCAGTTCTTC.